This is a list of T cell receptor beta chains from one sample in a study of blood T cells in healthy people across ages. MiXCR, applied by TCRdb to the 5' RACE reads, yields one record per CDR3 protein. Of nearly 800,000 distinct CDR3 sequences listed, roughly three fifths are singletons. The sequencing input was blood. Source of these receptors: a man aged 40-50 years in good health. CDR3s include the opening cysteine and the closing phenylalanine or tryptophan. Fields, in order: V gene, D gene, J gene, clone size, CDR3 DNA, CDR3 protein. The D gene is left open where the match is weak. The size entry is marked missing in some rows and otherwise reads once, few, many or a size class.

V gene: TRBV12-3/TRBV12-4
D gene: TRBD2
J gene: TRBJ2-5
clone size: NA
CDR3 DNA: TGTGCCAGCAGTTGGGGACTAGCGCGGGACGCCCAGTACTTC
CDR3 protein: CASSWGLARDAQYF

V gene: TRBV7-2
D gene: NA
J gene: TRBJ2-5
clone size: NA
CDR3 DNA: TGTGCCAGCAGCCGCGGGGCGTACCAAGAGACCCAGTACTTC
CDR3 protein: CASSRGAYQETQYF

V gene: TRBV27
D gene: NA
J gene: TRBJ2-5
clone size: NA
CDR3 DNA: TGTGCCAGCAGTGTCCGGGCGGGGAGAGAAGAGACCCAGTACTTC
CDR3 protein: CASSVRAGREETQYF

V gene: TRBV15
D gene: NA
J gene: TRBJ1-1
clone size: NA
CDR3 DNA: TGTGCCACCAGCAGGGAGGGTATTTCTGAAGCTTTCTTT
CDR3 protein: CATSREGISEAFF

V gene: TRBV28
D gene: NA
J gene: TRBJ2-5
clone size: NA
CDR3 DNA: TGTCTCACAAGGGGCGTTGGGGAGACCCAGTACTTC
CDR3 protein: CLTRGVGETQYF

V gene: TRBV4-2
D gene: NA
J gene: TRBJ1-2
clone size: few
CDR3 DNA: TGTGCCAGCGGTAGCGGCTATGGCTACACCTTC
CDR3 protein: CASGSGYGYTF

V gene: TRBV2
D gene: NA
J gene: TRBJ1-2
clone size: NA
CDR3 DNA: TGTGCCAGCAGTGGGGGGCGGGAAAGGCAGGTTCGCTGCACCTTC
CDR3 protein: CASSGGRERQVRCTF

V gene: TRBV7-3
D gene: NA
J gene: TRBJ2-1
clone size: NA
CDR3 DNA: TGTGCCAGCAGCACAGGGATGGGGGAGAATGAGCAGTTCTTC
CDR3 protein: CASSTGMGENEQFF

V gene: TRBV2
D gene: NA
J gene: TRBJ2-7
clone size: few
CDR3 DNA: TGTGCCAGCAGTGACAGCAGGGCCTACGAGCAGTACTTC
CDR3 protein: CASSDSRAYEQYF

V gene: TRBV6-5
D gene: NA
J gene: TRBJ1-1
clone size: NA
CDR3 DNA: TGTGCCAGCAGTTACCCGGACAGAGTGAACACTGAAGCTTTCTTT
CDR3 protein: CASSYPDRVNTEAFF

V gene: TRBV4-3
D gene: NA
J gene: TRBJ2-5
clone size: few
CDR3 DNA: TGCGCCAGCAGCCAGTCTCTGGTGGGAGAGACCCAGTACTTC
CDR3 protein: CASSQSLVGETQYF

V gene: TRBV7-3
D gene: NA
J gene: TRBJ1-6
clone size: NA
CDR3 DNA: TGTGCCAGCAGCTTAAACGGGGGGGCAGGAATTAATTCACCCCTCCACTTT
CDR3 protein: CASSLNGGAGINSPLHF

V gene: TRBV4-1
D gene: NA
J gene: TRBJ2-3
clone size: NA
CDR3 DNA: TGCGCCAGCAGCCTCGGGGAGGGACAGGGCACAGATACGCAGTATTTT
CDR3 protein: CASSLGEGQGTDTQYF

V gene: TRBV3-1
D gene: TRBD1
J gene: TRBJ2-5
clone size: NA
CDR3 DNA: TGTGCCAGCAGCCTCCTGGGGGGACAGGTTGAAGAGACCCAGTACTTC
CDR3 protein: CASSLLGGQVEETQYF

V gene: TRBV10-3
D gene: TRBD1
J gene: TRBJ1-1
clone size: few
CDR3 DNA: TGTGCCATCAGTGAACACGGACAGGGCGGAAAAACTGAAGCTTTCTTT
CDR3 protein: CAISEHGQGGKTEAFF

V gene: TRBV11-3
D gene: TRBD1
J gene: TRBJ2-7
clone size: NA
CDR3 DNA: TGTGCCAGCAGCTTACAGGGGGTTGTTTACGAGCAGTACTTC
CDR3 protein: CASSLQGVVYEQYF

V gene: TRBV7-9
D gene: NA
J gene: TRBJ2-7
clone size: once
CDR3 DNA: TGTGCCAGCAGCTTACCGGTAGCAGCCTCCGGCGAGCAGTACTTC
CDR3 protein: CASSLPVAASGEQYF